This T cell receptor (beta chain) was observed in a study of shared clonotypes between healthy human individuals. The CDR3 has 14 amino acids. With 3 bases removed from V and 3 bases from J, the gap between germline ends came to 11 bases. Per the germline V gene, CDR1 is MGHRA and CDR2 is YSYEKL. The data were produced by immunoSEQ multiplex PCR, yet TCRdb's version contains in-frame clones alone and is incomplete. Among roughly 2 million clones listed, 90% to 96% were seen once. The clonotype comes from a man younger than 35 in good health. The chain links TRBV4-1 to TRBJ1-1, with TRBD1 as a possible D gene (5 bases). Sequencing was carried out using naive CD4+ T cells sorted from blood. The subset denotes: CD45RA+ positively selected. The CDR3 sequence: CASSHAWDYTEAFF. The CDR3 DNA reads TGCGCCAGCAGCCATGCCTGGGACTACACTGAAGCTTTCTTT.